The 17 T cell receptor beta chains presented below share a single source sample, sequenced in a study of T-cell reconstitution after alpha-beta-depleted transplantation in children. Researchers prepared the TCRbeta library using unique molecular identifiers, the study reports. TCRdb re-analysed the PCR reads in MiXCR, keeping a single row per CDR3 protein. The sample includes 610,000 or so distinct CDR3 sequences, over 20% of them seen just once. The specimen was PBMCs, collected before TCRalphabeta/CD19-depleted stem cell transplant. The receptors derive from a boy under two years old with Wiskott-Aldrich syndrome, due to receive a stem cell transplant.

The gene calls are TRBV20-1 and TRBJ2-3; 8 positions agree with TRBD1. J lost 4 bases, V lost 3 bases, and 6 bases had no gene match. The CDR3 runs 14 residues. The germline V gene has CDR1 DFQATT and CDR2 SNEGSKA (reference sequence). The CDR3 sequence: CSARPTQGADTQYF. In nucleotides, the CDR3 is TGCAGTGCTAGGCCTACACAGGGGGCAGATACGCAGTATTTT.

V gene TRBV29-1 combines with J gene TRBJ2-1; TRBD2 agrees at 11 bases. The junction had 7 bases not matched to a gene; V was cut back by 5 bases and J by 7 bases. The V gene's germline CDR1 is SQVTM and CDR2 ANQGSEA. The length of the CDR3 is 14 residues. This CDR3 reads CSVSLAGALNEQFF. The CDR3 DNA follows: TGCAGCGTTTCACTAGCGGGAGCGCTGAATGAGCAGTTCTTC.

This clonotype was seen only a few times. The chain combines TRBV9 with TRBJ2-3; D not resolved. Germline CDR1 and CDR2: SGDLS and YYNGEE. CDR3 length equals 15 residues. V lost 5 bases, J lost 2 bases, and 15 bases lay in between. The CDR3 DNA is TGTGCCAGCAGTACCGGGCGGTCTTTCACAGATACGCAGTATTTT. Protein sequence: CASSTGRSFTDTQYF. Supplemented by reference TRBV9 and TRBJ2-3, the full variable domain reads DSGVTQTPKHLITATGQRVTLRCSPRSGDLSVYWYQQSLDQGLQFLIQYYNGEERAKGNILERFSAQQFPDLHSELNLSSLELGDSALYFCASSTGRSFTDTQYFGPGTRLTVL.

The sample holds a few counts of this clonotype. V usage is TRBV28 and J usage is TRBJ2-1, with D perhaps matching TRBD1 (6 bases). With 6 bases removed from V and 3 bases from J, the gap between germline ends came to 21 bases. There are 17 residues in the CDR3. The V gene's germline CDR1 is MDHEN and CDR2 SYDVKM. The CDR3: CASRHRRGGQYYNEQFF. The DNA of the CDR3 is TGTGCCAGCAGACACCGCAGAGGGGGACAATACTACAATGAGCAGTTCTTC.

This clonotype was seen more than once but under ten times. V gene TRBV27 combines with J gene TRBJ2-7, with D possibly matching TRBD2 (5 bases). V was clipped by 0 bases and J by 2 bases, with 11 bases between them. Germline assignment: CDR1 MNHEY and CDR2 SMNVEV (reference sequence). The CDR3 is 15 residues long. CDR3 in amino acids: CASSLSVDFPYEQYF. The CDR3 DNA sequence: TGTGCCAGCAGTTTATCGGTGGACTTCCCCTACGAGCAGTACTTC.

The rearrangement links TRBV7-2 to TRBJ2-7, with 9 bases that match TRBD2. V dropped 3 bases and J dropped 5; count of bases not matched to a gene: 8. CDR1 SGHTA and CDR2 FQGNSA come from the germline V gene. The length of the CDR3 is 15 residues. CDR3 sequence reads: CASSLRGLANDEQYF. In nucleotides, the CDR3 is TGTGCCAGCAGCTTGAGGGGACTAGCAAACGACGAGCAGTACTTC.

V and J are TRBV12-3 or TRBV12-4 and TRBJ2-1; 7 bases are shared with TRBD2. After removal of 6 bases from V and 9 bases from J, the junction contained 11 bases not matched to a gene. The length of the CDR3 is 14 residues. The CDR3 nucleotides are TGTGCCAGCAGGGTACAAGGGGAGGGAGGTGAGCAGTTCTTC. Translating it yields CASRVQGEGGEQFF.

This clonotype has more than one count but fewer than ten. The chain links TRBV10-3 to TRBJ2-3; 8 nucleotides match TRBD2. J gave up 6 bases and V 10 bases, and 12 bases lay outside the gene matches. This CDR3 region has 14 residues. From germline, CDR1 is ENHRY and CDR2 SYGVKD. DNA of the CDR3: TGTGCCACCAAGGAAGCGGGAGCCCCGGATACGCAGTATTTT. Translating it yields CATKEAGAPDTQYF.

This clonotype was detected only once. The J gene is TRBJ1-5, the V gene TRBV7-9; no clear D gene. Germline lookup yields CDR1 SEHNR and CDR2 FQNEAQ (reference sequence). V lost 2 bases and J 7 bases, leaving 12 bases between the germline ends. The length of the CDR3 is 14 residues. CDR3 sequence: CASSLIGVAQPQHF. In DNA, the CDR3 is TGTGCCAGCAGCTTAATCGGGGTCGCGCAGCCCCAGCATTTT.

This clonotype came up a few times. The rearrangement uses TRBV7-6 and TRBJ1-4; 8 positions agree with TRBD1. The junction had 16 bases not matched to a gene; V was cut back by 5 bases and J by 8 bases. In germline, CDR1 is SGHVS, CDR2 FNYEAQ. The CDR3 spans 17 residues. The CDR3 DNA follows: TGTGCCAGCAGCCGGACACCCGGACAGGGCCAAAGGGAAAAACTGTTTTTT. It is translated as CASSRTPGQGQREKLFF. The complete variable domain, with remaining parts taken from reference TRBV7-6 and TRBJ1-4, reads GAGVSQSPRYKVTKRGQDVALRCDPISGHVSLYWYRQALGQGPEFLTYFNYEAQQDKSGLPNDRFSAERPEGSISTLTIQRTEQRDSAMYRCASSRTPGQGQREKLFFGSGTQLSVL.

The chain employs TRBV29-1 and TRBJ1-5; D is uncertain. V was clipped by 4 bases and J by 7 bases, with 17 bases between them. Per germline, CDR1 SQVTM and CDR2 ANQGSEA. The CDR3 loop spans 14 amino acids. CDR3: CSVGGGGIDQPQHF. In nucleotides, the CDR3 is TGCAGCGTTGGAGGAGGAGGGATCGACCAGCCCCAGCATTTT.

This clonotype was counted only a few times. The V gene is TRBV5-1, the J gene TRBJ1-2; 7 bases are a match to TRBD1. This CDR3 comprises 15 residues. The J segment lost 8 bases and the V segment lost 3 bases, leaving 13 bases of the junction unmatched. Germline CDR1 SGHRS, CDR2 YFSETQ. CDR3 in DNA: TGCGCCAGCAGCTCGTCAGGGGGAAACTTGAACGGCTACACCTTC. Residues: CASSSSGGNLNGYTF. The whole variable domain, filled in from reference TRBV5-1 and TRBJ1-2, reads KAGVTQTPRYLIKTRGQQVTLSCSPISGHRSVSWYQQTPGQGLQFLFEYFSETQRNKGNFPGRFSGRQFSNSRSEMNVSTLELGDSALYLCASSSSGGNLNGYTFGSGTRLTVV.

This clonotype was seen only a few times. This chain links TRBV12-3 or TRBV12-4 with TRBJ1-3, with D tentatively TRBD1 (5 bases). V was pared by 7 bases and J by 6 bases, with 19 bases between. The CDR3 length is 15 residues. The CDR3 sequence: CASTFGTSDPNTIYF. Here the CDR3 DNA reads TGTGCCAGCACCTTCGGGACCTCAGACCCAAACACCATATATTTT.

J is TRBJ2-4 and V is TRBV5-1; 7 positions agree with TRBD2. Trimming at V came to 1 base and at J to 3 bases, leaving 4 bases not matched to a gene. Looked up from germline, CDR1 is SGHRS and CDR2 is YFSETQ. The CDR3 spans 15 residues. The DNA of the CDR3 is TGCGCCAGCAGCTTGATTCCTAGCGGCAAAAACATTCAGTACTTC. As protein: CASSLIPSGKNIQYF.

This clonotype has more than one count but fewer than ten. J is TRBJ2-3 and V is TRBV11-2; D remains ambiguous. With 5 bases removed from V and 4 bases from J, the gap between germline ends came to 13 bases. Germline V gene data show CDR1 as SGHAT and CDR2 as FQNNGV. CDR3 length: 14 amino acids. The DNA for the CDR3 is TGTGCCAGCAGCCCAAGGATGTACGCAGATACGCAGTATTTT. It is translated as CASSPRMYADTQYF.

This clonotype has only a few counts. J is TRBJ2-1 and V is TRBV5-6, with D perhaps TRBD2 (6 bases). V shed 0 bases and J shed 3 bases, with 13 bases lying between them. The germline CDR1 and CDR2 sequences are SGHDT and YYEEEE. This CDR3 is built from 16 residues. The CDR3 sequence is CASSLAPGLYYNEQFF. DNA for the CDR3: TGTGCCAGCAGCTTGGCCCCCGGACTATACTACAATGAGCAGTTCTTC. The full variable domain, with the rest looked up from reference TRBV5-6 and TRBJ2-1, is DAGVTQSPTHLIKTRGQQVTLRCSPKSGHDTVSWYQQALGQGPQFIFQYYEEEERQRGNFPDRFSGHQFPNYSSELNVNALLLGDSALYLCASSLAPGLYYNEQFFGPGTRLTVL.

This chain connects TRBV13 to TRBJ2-5, with TRBD2 identical over 7 bases. J gave up 5 bases and V 2 bases, and 11 bases lay outside the gene matches. The germline V gene has CDR1 PRHDT and CDR2 FYEKMQ (reference sequence). The CDR3 runs to 16 residues. DNA of the CDR3: TGTGCCAGCAGCTTACGAGAGGGAGGGCCCTCGGAGACCCAGTACTTC. It specifies CASSLREGGPSETQYF.